This TCR beta chain was retrieved from a study of cytomegalovirus exposure and HLA in healthy donors. The CDR3 contains 16 residues. After removal of 1 base from V and 4 bases from J, the junction contained 10 bases not matched to a gene. Germline assignment: CDR1 SGHTS and CDR2 YDEGEE. 60 Vbeta and 13 Jbeta primers were used in PCR. The assay was immunoSEQ multiplex PCR, and TCRdb's table has in-frame clones only and misses some. The sample has 150,000 to 200,000 clones; approximately 84% are singletons. Donors were ostensibly healthy at sampling, although undocumented immune exposures were probable.

This clonotype originated in a girl under three years old in good health and CMV-seronegative. The chain has TRBV5-8 and TRBJ2-7; 8 positions agree with TRBD1. Sequencing was performed on PBMCs. DNA of the CDR3: TGTGCCAGCAGCTTGAGAGTGCGACAGGGGACTTACGAGCAGTACTTC. Translated: CASSLRVRQGTYEQYF.